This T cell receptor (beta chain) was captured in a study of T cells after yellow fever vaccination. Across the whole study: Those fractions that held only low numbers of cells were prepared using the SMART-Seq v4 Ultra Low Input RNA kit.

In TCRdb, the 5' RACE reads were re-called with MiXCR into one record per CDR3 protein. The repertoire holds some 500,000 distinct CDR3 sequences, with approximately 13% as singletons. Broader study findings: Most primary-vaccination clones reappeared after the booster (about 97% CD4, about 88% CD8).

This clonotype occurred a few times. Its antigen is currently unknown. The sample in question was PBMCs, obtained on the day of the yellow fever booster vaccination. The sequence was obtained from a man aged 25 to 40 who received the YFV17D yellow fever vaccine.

The CDR3: CASSVAGAYEQYF. DNA for the CDR3: TGTGCCAGCAGCGTTGCCGGGGCCTACGAGCAGTACTTC. The chain links TRBV9 to TRBJ2-7; possible D gene TRBD2, 5 bases. In germline, CDR1 is SGDLS, CDR2 YYNGEE. V lost 2 bases to trimming and J lost 2 bases, with 8 bases between them. The CDR3 sequence is 13 residues long.